The clone carrying this TCR beta chain has a handful of counts. Its target is unknown. This sample was taken from a study of T cells in Graves' hyperthyroidism and ophthalmopathy. The overall study: The initial diagnosis was the point when peripheral blood was collected, ahead of any treatment.

PBMCs were sourced from more than 9 ml fresh peripheral blood. Amplified TCR beta CDR3 regions came from RNA transcripts. HTBI primers were used for first-round RT-PCR of the TCR CDR3. One entry per CDR3 protein, called by TCRdb with MiXCR from the multiplex PCR reads. The sample contains 450,000 to 650,000 distinct CDR3 sequences, 13% to 15% of which appear only once. Whole-study findings and limits: A 13 V-J signature model discriminated ophthalmopathy versus stable hyperthyroidism.

The sequence was obtained from a woman between 18 and 29 years old with Graves' ophthalmopathy. Material for sequencing was blood.

The CDR3 protein is CAISGEQGGNQPQHF. CDR3 sequence (DNA): TGTGCCATCAGCGGAGAACAGGGAGGAAATCAGCCCCAGCATTTT. The chain employs TRBV10-3 and TRBJ1-5; tentatively, D is TRBD1 (6 bases). The V gene's germline CDR1 is ENHRY and CDR2 SYGVKD. The CDR3 contains 15 residues. V shed 6 bases and J shed 4 bases, with 16 bases lying between them.